These 32 T cell receptor beta chains were sequenced from one sample in a study of immune heterogeneity within non-small cell lung tumors. Using 32 V and 13 J primers, multiplex PCR amplified TCR beta CDR3. TCRdb analysed the multiplex PCR reads with MiXCR anew, one entry per CDR3 protein. The data contain tens of thousands of distinct CDR3 sequences, approximately 30% of them singletons. Bulk tumor gDNA, about 640 ng per sample, served as the TCR template. While surgery was under way, several biopsies spaced far apart were taken per primary tumor. Patients underwent curative surgery for untreated, newly diagnosed non-small cell lung cancer. The source material was lung tumor tissue. Receptors originate from a man aged 40-55 years with non-small cell lung cancer.

About this clonotype: This may come from a read error, since a much larger clone is one base off. V usage is TRBV2 and J usage is TRBJ1-3; D gene uncertain. The CDR3 consists of 15 residues. Germline V CDR1 and CDR2: SNHLY, FYNNEI. For the CDR3, the DNA is TGTGCCTGCAGTGTGGAGGGAAGCTCTGGAAACACCATATATTTT. Protein product: CACSVEGSSGNTIYF.

A word on this clonotype: This clone may be a read error of a much larger clone one base away. J is TRBJ2-7 and V is TRBV24-1; D possibly corresponds to TRBD1 (6 bases). The germline V and J ends were trimmed by 5 bases and 5 bases, with 18 bases remaining between them. This CDR3 comprises 15 residues. CDR1 and CDR2 from the germline V gene are KGHDR and SFDVKD. CDR3 sequence (DNA): TGTGCCACCAGTGCCCGGACAGTGAGCAGTGACGAGCAGTACTTC. Amino acid sequence: CATSARTVSSDEQYF.

Comment on this clonotype: Given a much more abundant clone one base away, this may be a read error. The chain uses TRBV4-1 and TRBJ1-2, with TRBD1 matching 12 bases. CDR1 and CDR2 from the germline V gene are MGHRA and YSYEKL. There are 15 residues in the CDR3. For the CDR3, the DNA is TGCGTCAGCAGCCAACCGGGACAGGGGGCTCGGGGCTACACCTTC. Residues: CVSSQPGQGARGYTF.

In this sample, this clonotype turned up many times. J is TRBJ2-6 and V is TRBV19; the D is unclear. CDR3 size: 16 residues. The germline CDR1 and CDR2 sequences are LNHDA and SQIVND (reference sequence). V was shortened by 5 bases and J by 5 bases, with 16 bases between the two germline ends. The CDR3 protein is CASSPPHRRRANVLTF. The DNA of the CDR3 is TGTGCCAGTAGTCCCCCCCACCGACGACGGGCCAACGTCCTGACTTTC.

By share, this clonotype counts as medium-sized. This rearrangement joins TRBV2 to TRBJ2-1; perhaps TRBD2 as D (6 bases). Germline CDR1 and CDR2: SNHLY and FYNNEI. The CDR3 totals 15 residues. The V gene lost 3 bases and the J gene lost 3 bases, with 12 bases spanning the gap. Here the CDR3 DNA reads TGTGCCAGCAGTGAGCCGGGAGTTATCTACAATGAGCAGTTCTTC. Translating gives CASSEPGVIYNEQFF. Filled out from reference TRBV2 and TRBJ2-1, the complete variable domain reads EPEVTQTPSHQVTQMGQEVILRCVPISNHLYFYWYRQILGQKVEFLVSFYNNEISEKSEIFDDQFSVERPDGSNFTLKIRSTKLEDSAMYFCASSEPGVIYNEQFFGPGTRLTVL.

This clonotype turned up a few times. This chain links TRBV4-1 with TRBJ1-4; D is unclear. CDR3 length: 14 residues. CDR1 is MGHRA, CDR2 YSYEKL, per germline. The germline V and J ends were trimmed by 1 base and 6 bases, with 9 bases remaining between them. The CDR3 reads CASSQVVVYEKLFF. As DNA, the CDR3 is TGCGCCAGCAGCCAAGTGGTTGTTTATGAAAAACTGTTTTTT.

V is TRBV7-6 and J is TRBJ1-2; 9 bases fit TRBD1. V was pared by 0 bases and J by 5 bases, with 10 bases of the junction left unmatched. The germline V gene has CDR1 SGHVS and CDR2 FNYEAQ. The CDR3 contains 17 residues. The CDR3 coding sequence is TGTGCCAGCAGCTTAGCCACAGGGGGCGCAGAGGGGTATGGCTACACCTTC. Translation gives CASSLATGGAEGYGYTF. Full variable domain (rest looked up from reference TRBV7-6 and TRBJ1-2): GAGVSQSPRYKVTKRGQDVALRCDPISGHVSLYWYRQALGQGPEFLTYFNYEAQQDKSGLPNDRFSAERPEGSISTLTIQRTEQRDSAMYRCASSLATGGAEGYGYTFGSGTRLTVV.

This clonotype was observed many times. The rearrangement links TRBV5-1 to TRBJ2-7; D is undetermined. The CDR3 is 13 amino acids. The V and J ends lost 7 bases and 1 base respectively, with 12 bases between them. The germline CDR1 and CDR2 sequences are SGHRS and YFSETQ. CDR3 in amino acids: CASHEPESYEQYF. The CDR3 coding sequence is TGCGCCAGCCATGAGCCCGAATCCTACGAGCAGTACTTC.

This sequence joins TRBV6-1 and TRBJ2-6; 7 bases line up with TRBD1. Trimming cost V 5 bases and J 4 bases; bases outside gene matches: 11. The CDR3 contains 17 residues. Germline CDR1 reads MNHNS; CDR2 reads SASEGT. CDR3 in amino acids: CASSTDRPAAGANVLTF. The CDR3 nucleotides are TGTGCCAGCAGTACGGACAGGCCCGCTGCGGGGGCCAACGTCCTGACTTTC.

V gene TRBV19 combines with J gene TRBJ2-7; 8 bases map to TRBD1. From germline, CDR1 is LNHDA and CDR2 SQIVND (reference sequence). J lost 6 bases, V lost 5 bases, and 12 bases had no gene match. The CDR3 totals 15 residues. The CDR3 reads CASSPLLGQEVEQYF. The CDR3 bases are TGTGCCAGTAGTCCCTTGTTGGGACAGGAGGTCGAGCAGTACTTC.

Concerning this clonotype itself: Given a much more abundant clone one base away, this may be a read error. This chain uses TRBV6-5 with TRBJ2-7; possibly TRBD1 or TRBD2 for D (5 bases each). The CDR3 spans 13 residues. Germline lookup yields CDR1 MNHEY and CDR2 SVGAGI. Here the CDR3 DNA reads TGTGACAGCAGTTACCCAGGGACGTACGAGCAGTACTTC. It yields the protein CDSSYPGTYEQYF.

This clonotype was detected many times. The rearrangement joins TRBV12-3 or TRBV12-4 to TRBJ2-7, with no clear D. Trimming pared 7 bases from V and 3 bases from J, leaving 13 bases between. This CDR3 has 13 amino acids. The DNA of the CDR3 is TGTGCCAGCACGTTATCACCCCACTACGAGCAGTACTTC. It encodes CASTLSPHYEQYF.

This clonotype has a handful of counts. V is TRBV9 and J is TRBJ2-1; no clear D gene. The V gene's germline CDR1 is SGDLS and CDR2 YYNGEE. The CDR3 loop spans 13 amino acids. The V end was cut by 0 bases, the J end by 6 bases, with 7 bases between. The CDR3 reads CASSVGPGNEQFF. The CDR3 DNA sequence: TGTGCCAGCAGCGTAGGCCCGGGCAATGAGCAGTTCTTC.

V and J are TRBV19 and TRBJ2-3; no clear D gene. V was shortened by 8 bases and J by 4 bases, with 19 bases between the two germline ends. Per germline, CDR1 LNHDA and CDR2 SQIVND (reference sequence). This CDR3 is 15 amino acids long. CDR3 sequence (DNA): TGTGCCAGTTCCTCGGTGGGCAGTGGGGCAGATACGCAGTATTTT. It specifies CASSSVGSGADTQYF.

In this sample, this clonotype turned up a few times. The V and J genes are TRBV7-9 and TRBJ1-4, with 8 positions matching TRBD1. Germline V gives CDR1 SEHNR, CDR2 FQNEAQ (reference sequence). This CDR3 has 19 residues. V shed 1 base and J 2 bases; nucleotides not matched to a gene: 12. The CDR3 is CASSLVGQGFESTNEKLFF. The CDR3 bases are TGTGCCAGCAGCTTAGTCGGACAGGGTTTCGAGTCGACTAATGAAAAACTGTTTTTT.

The table lists this clonotype with a count of one. A much bigger clone sits one base away, suggesting this may be a read error. CDR3 sequence reads: CASSFRSCYTEAFF. The CDR3 DNA reads as TGCGCCAGCAGCTTCAGATCGTGCTACACTGAAGCTTTCTTT. The genes are TRBV5-1 and TRBJ1-1, with D unresolved. This CDR3 has 14 residues. CDR1 and CDR2 from the germline V gene are SGHRS and YFSETQ. V lost 2 bases, J lost 3 bases, and 11 bases lay in between.

This clonotype is termed medium-sized. The CDR3 is CASSPPGRDGYTF. For the CDR3, the DNA is TGTGCCAGCTCACCCCCAGGGCGGGATGGCTACACCTTC. The chain links TRBV18 to TRBJ1-2; TRBD1 might be the D (5 bases). Trimming left V 3 bases short and J 6 bases short, with 11 bases between. The CDR3 sequence is 13 residues long. Germline assignment: CDR1 KGHSH and CDR2 LQKENI.

This clonotype was recorded a few times. The rearrangement uses TRBV9 and TRBJ1-6; D is unclear. The germline V gene encodes CDR1 SGDLS and CDR2 YYNGEE. This CDR3 contains 14 residues. V lost 4 bases and J 0 bases, leaving 5 bases between the germline ends. The CDR3 loop reads CASSLSSYNSPLHF. The CDR3 nucleotides read TGTGCCAGCAGCCTCAGCTCCTATAATTCACCCCTCCACTTT.

With regard to this clonotype: Possible read error: a much larger clone is one base away. This chain connects TRBV20-1 to TRBJ1-3; no clear D. This CDR3 is 13 amino acids long. Per germline, CDR1 DFQATT and CDR2 SNEGSKA (reference sequence). The chain's CDR3 is CSARAGSGNTMYF. The CDR3 DNA follows: TGCAGTGCTAGAGCCGGGTCGGGAAACACCATGTATTTT.

This clonotype was seen many times. The gene calls are TRBV6-1 and TRBJ2-7; possible D gene TRBD2, 6 bases. CDR1 is MNHNS, CDR2 SASEGT, per germline. Trimming removed 6 bases at V and 3 bases at J, with 12 bases between. The CDR3 has 13 amino acids. CDR3: CASSPGTHYEQYF. DNA for the CDR3: TGTGCCAGCAGCCCCGGGACTCACTACGAGCAGTACTTC.

A word on this clonotype: A much larger clone differs by one base, so this may be a read error. The chain carries TRBV6-5 and TRBJ2-3; TRBD2 might be the D (6 bases). The CDR3 is 19 amino acids. Germline V lookup: CDR1 MNHEY, CDR2 SVGAGI. V was trimmed by 2 bases and J by 0 bases, leaving 21 bases between them. The CDR3 loop reads CASSYPTSRRVTSTDTQYF. The CDR3 bases are TGTGCCAGCAGTTACCCTACTAGCAGGAGGGTTACTAGCACAGATACGCAGTATTTT.

The rearrangement joins TRBV7-2 to TRBJ2-1; maybe TRBD1 (6 bases). The germline V gene encodes CDR1 SGHTA and CDR2 FQGNSA. This CDR3 comprises 15 residues. The CDR3 region is CVTKTGFSSYNEQFF. The CDR3 DNA is TGTGTCACTAAAACAGGGTTCAGCTCCTACAATGAGCAGTTCTTC. The variable domain in full, with the rest retrieved from reference TRBV7-2 and TRBJ2-1, is GAGVSQSPSNKVTEKGKDVELRCDPISGHTALYWYRQSLGQGLEFLIYFQGNSAPDKSGLPSDRFSAERTGGSVSTLTIQRTQQEDSAVYLCVTKTGFSSYNEQFFGPGTRLTVL.

The rearrangement joins TRBV9 to TRBJ2-2, with D tentatively TRBD1 (5 bases). Deletions cut 3 bases from V and 2 bases from J, with 11 bases between. Germline values: CDR1 SGDLS, CDR2 YYNGEE. The CDR3 sequence is 15 residues long. CDR3 coding DNA: TGTGCCAGCAGCGGACAGCGAATTAACACCGGGGAGCTGTTTTTT. Encoded protein: CASSGQRINTGELFF.

This chain uses TRBV11-1 with TRBJ2-7, with 7 bases lining up with TRBD1. CDR1 is SGHAT, CDR2 FQDESV, per germline (reference sequence). Losses at the gene ends were 5 bases for V and 4 bases for J; bases not matched to a gene: 14. This CDR3 comprises 16 residues. The CDR3 nucleotides are TGTGCCAGCAGCGGAACATCAAGGGACAGTCTTTACGAGCAGTACTTC. It yields the protein CASSGTSRDSLYEQYF.

In its sample, this clonotype was seen a few times. This chain links TRBV12-3 or TRBV12-4 with TRBJ1-1; D might be TRBD1 (5 bases). Between the trimmed V and J ends, which lost 3 bases and 5 bases, there was a span of 10 bases. The CDR3 loop spans 13 amino acids. For the CDR3, the DNA is TGTGCCAGCAGTTTCCGGGGGAGGACTGAAGCTTTCTTT. The encoded protein is CASSFRGRTEAFF.

This clonotype has at least ten counts. The rearrangement joins TRBV12-5 to TRBJ1-1; the D gene is possibly TRBD1 (5 bases). CDR1 and CDR2 from the germline V gene are LGHNT and FRNRAP. The CDR3 has 15 residues. V lost 1 base and J lost 5, with 14 bases in between. In nucleotides, the CDR3 is TGTGCTAGTGGTTTGGCCTTCGGGGGTTTGACTGAAGCTTTCTTT. Translated, it gives CASGLAFGGLTEAFF.

The V gene is TRBV7-2, the J gene TRBJ1-5, with D maybe TRBD1 (6 bases). Deletions cut 5 bases from V and 1 base from J, with 12 bases between. CDR1 is SGHTA, CDR2 FQGNSA, per germline. The CDR3 covers 15 residues. In DNA, the CDR3 is TGTGCCAGCAGCCAAGGGGGGGTAAGCAATCAGCCCCAGCATTTT. Its translation is CASSQGGVSNQPQHF.

As for this clonotype: A much larger clonotype is one base distant, so this may be a read error. The chain uses TRBV12-5 and TRBJ2-2; 13 nucleotides agree with TRBD2. This CDR3 is 16 amino acids long. In germline, CDR1 is LGHNT, CDR2 FRNRAP. Unmatched junction bases numbered 6, after V lost 5 bases and J lost 6 bases. CDR3 region: CASGLWTSGRSGELFF. The CDR3 DNA sequence: TGTGCTAGTGGTCTGTGGACTAGCGGGAGATCCGGGGAGCTGTTTTTT. The entire variable domain, with the rest obtained from reference TRBV12-5 and TRBJ2-2, is as follows: DARVTQTPRHKVTEMGQEVTMRCQPILGHNTVFWYRQTMMQGLELLAYFRNRAPLDDSGMPKDRFSAEMPDATLATLKIQPSEPRDSAVYFCASGLWTSGRSGELFFGEGSRLTVL.

The sample holds many counts of this clonotype. The chain links TRBV7-2 to TRBJ1-2, with D perhaps matching TRBD1 (6 bases). CDR1 is SGHTA and CDR2 is FQGNSA in the germline V gene. The CDR3 spans 12 residues. Trimming took off 7 bases at V and 9 bases at J, with 15 bases between the two ends. The CDR3 DNA reads TGTGCCAGCATGACAGGCGCTAGGAGCTACACCTTC. Translated: CASMTGARSYTF.

This clonotype appeared many times. The rearrangement uses TRBV28 and TRBJ1-1, with 9 bases identical to TRBD1. The germline CDR1 and CDR2 sequences are MDHEN and SYDVKM. The CDR3 is 14 residues long. V lost 2 bases, J lost 9 bases, and 7 bases stayed unmatched. CDR3 bases: TGTGCCAGCAGTTTAGGGACAGGGAAGGGAAAAGCTTTCTTT. As protein: CASSLGTGKGKAFF.

The J gene is TRBJ1-5, the V gene TRBV19, with 7 bases aligning to TRBD1. V was clipped by 8 bases and J by 4 bases; unmatched bases: 2. The CDR3 loop spans 12 amino acids. Germline CDR1 is LNHDA and CDR2 is SQIVND (reference sequence). CDR3: CASLQGNQPQHF. Here the CDR3 DNA reads TGTGCCAGTCTACAGGGGAATCAGCCCCAGCATTTT.

On this clonotype: It may be a read error: a sequence one base away is much more abundant. V gene TRBV30 combines with J gene TRBJ2-7; no definite D call. This CDR3 has 12 amino acids. Germline V CDR1 and CDR2: GTSNPN, SVGIG (reference sequence). Trimming left V 0 bases short and J 9 bases short, with 12 bases between. The CDR3 sequence is CAWSVLAVGQYF. CDR3 coding DNA: TGTGCCTGGAGTGTATTAGCCGTAGGGCAGTACTTC. Full variable domain (outside the CDR3, taken from reference TRBV30 and TRBJ2-7): SQTIHQWPATLVQPVGSPLSLECTVEGTSNPNLYWYRQAAGRGLQLLFYSVGIGQISSEVPQNLSASRPQDRQFILSSKKLLLSDSGFYLCAWSVLAVGQYFGPGTRLTVT.